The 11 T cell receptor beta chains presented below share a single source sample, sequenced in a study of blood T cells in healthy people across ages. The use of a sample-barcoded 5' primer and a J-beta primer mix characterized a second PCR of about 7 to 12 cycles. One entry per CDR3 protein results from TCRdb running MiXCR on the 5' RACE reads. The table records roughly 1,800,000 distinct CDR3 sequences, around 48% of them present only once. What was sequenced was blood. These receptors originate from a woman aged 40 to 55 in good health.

CDR3 sequence (DNA): TGCGCCAGCAGCATGGAAGGACCCAATTGTGGGCAGTACTTC. It is translated as CASSMEGPNCGQYF. The genes are TRBV5-1 and TRBJ2-7; D gene unclear. The CDR3 loop spans 14 amino acids. Between the trimmed V and J ends, which lost 4 bases and 9 bases, there was a span of 20 bases. Germline values: CDR1 SGHRS, CDR2 YFSETQ. Drawing the rest from reference TRBV5-1 and TRBJ2-7, the complete variable domain is KAGVTQTPRYLIKTRGQQVTLSCSPISGHRSVSWYQQTPGQGLQFLFEYFSETQRNKGNFPGRFSGRQFSNSRSEMNVSTLELGDSALYLCASSMEGPNCGQYFGPGTRLTVT.

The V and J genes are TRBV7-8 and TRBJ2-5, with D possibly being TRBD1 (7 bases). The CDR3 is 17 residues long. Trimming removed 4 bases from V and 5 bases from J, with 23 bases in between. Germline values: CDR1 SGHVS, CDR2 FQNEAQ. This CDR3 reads CASSSQGGRQGRETQYF. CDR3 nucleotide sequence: TGTGCCAGCAGCTCCCAAGGGGGGAGACAGGGACGCGAGACCCAGTACTTC.

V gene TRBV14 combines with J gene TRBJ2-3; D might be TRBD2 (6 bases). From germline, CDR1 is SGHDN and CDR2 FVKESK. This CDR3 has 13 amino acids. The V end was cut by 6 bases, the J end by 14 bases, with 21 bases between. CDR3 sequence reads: CASSIAVHRYAYF. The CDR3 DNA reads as TGTGCCAGCAGTATAGCGGTACACAGATACGCGTATTTT.

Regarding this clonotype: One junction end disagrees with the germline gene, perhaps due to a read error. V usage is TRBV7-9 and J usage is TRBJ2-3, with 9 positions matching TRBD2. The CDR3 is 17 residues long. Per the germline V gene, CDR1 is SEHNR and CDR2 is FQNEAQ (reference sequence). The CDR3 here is CASSLRLAGGSTDTHYF. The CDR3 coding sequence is TGTGCCAGCAGCTTAAGGCTTGCGGGGGGGAGCACAGATACGCATTATTTT.

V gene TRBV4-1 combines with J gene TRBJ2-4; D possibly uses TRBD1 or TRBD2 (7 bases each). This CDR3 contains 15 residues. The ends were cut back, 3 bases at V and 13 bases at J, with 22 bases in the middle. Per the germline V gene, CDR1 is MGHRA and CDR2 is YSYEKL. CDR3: CASSQEQGGAGEQYF. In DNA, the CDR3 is TGCGCCAGCAGCCAGGAACAAGGGGGCGCGGGGGAGCAGTACTTC.

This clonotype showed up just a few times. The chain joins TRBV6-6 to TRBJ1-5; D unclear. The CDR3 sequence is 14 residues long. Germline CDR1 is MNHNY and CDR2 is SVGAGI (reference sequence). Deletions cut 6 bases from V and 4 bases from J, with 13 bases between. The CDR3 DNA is TGTGCCAGCAGCCCACCAAGGCCTAATCAGCCCCAGCATTTT. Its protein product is CASSPPRPNQPQHF.

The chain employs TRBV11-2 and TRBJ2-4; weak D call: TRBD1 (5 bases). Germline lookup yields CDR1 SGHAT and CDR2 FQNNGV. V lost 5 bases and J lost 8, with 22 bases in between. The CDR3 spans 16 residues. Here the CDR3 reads CASSPSRAGRADIQYF. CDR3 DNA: TGTGCCAGCAGCCCGTCCCGTGCTGGCAGGGCTGACATTCAGTACTTC.

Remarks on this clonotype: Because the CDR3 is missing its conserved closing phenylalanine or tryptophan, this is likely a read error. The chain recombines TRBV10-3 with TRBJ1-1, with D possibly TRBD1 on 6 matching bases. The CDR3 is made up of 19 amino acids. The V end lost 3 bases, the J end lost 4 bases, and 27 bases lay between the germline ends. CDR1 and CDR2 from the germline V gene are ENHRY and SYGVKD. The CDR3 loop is CAISEFLKTGHLSRTEAFL. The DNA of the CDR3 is TGTGCCATCAGTGAATTTTTGAAGACAGGCCACCTTTCGCGCACTGAAGCTTTCCTT.

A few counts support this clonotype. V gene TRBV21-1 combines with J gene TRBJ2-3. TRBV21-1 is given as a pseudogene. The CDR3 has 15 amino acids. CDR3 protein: CASSASLKATDTQYF. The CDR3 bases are TGTGCCAGCAGCGCGAGCCTCAAAGCCACAGATACGCAGTATTTT.

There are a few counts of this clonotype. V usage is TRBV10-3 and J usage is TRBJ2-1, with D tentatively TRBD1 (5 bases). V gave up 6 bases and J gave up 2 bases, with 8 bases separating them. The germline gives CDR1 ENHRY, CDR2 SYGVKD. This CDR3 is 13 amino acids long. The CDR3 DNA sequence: TGTGCCATCAGAGGGGTGACCTACAATGAGCAGTTCTTC. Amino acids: CAIRGVTYNEQFF.

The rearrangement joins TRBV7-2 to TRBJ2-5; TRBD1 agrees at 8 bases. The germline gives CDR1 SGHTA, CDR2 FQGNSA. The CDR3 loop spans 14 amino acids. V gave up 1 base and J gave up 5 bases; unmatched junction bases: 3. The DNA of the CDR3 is TGTGCCAGCAGCTTAGTCAGGGGGCTGGAGACCCAGTACTTC. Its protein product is CASSLVRGLETQYF.